One sample yielded the 4 T cell receptor beta chains listed below, sequenced in a study of OX40 agonist ivuxolimab in advanced cancers. Repertoires were generated with immunoSEQ multiplex PCR, while TCRdb's copy carries only in-frame clones and drops some. Among about 79,000 clones, about 85% were seen once, and the ten largest hold over 3%. The sequences come from CD4+ or CD8+ T cells sorted from blood, collected in a trial of the OX40 agonist ivuxolimab. These receptors all stem from an adult with an advanced solid tumor such as melanoma, head and neck, liver or kidney cancer.

The V call is TRBV6-6, the J call TRBJ2-7, with 10 bases matching TRBD2. Germline lookup yields CDR1 MNHNY and CDR2 SVGAGI (reference sequence). CDR3 length equals 16 residues. The ends lost 0 bases at V and 6 bases at J; junction bases unmatched: 8. As DNA, the CDR3 is TGTGCCAGCAGTTACTCATGGAGGGCTAGCGGGAGCGAGCAGTACTTC. As protein: CASSYSWRASGSEQYF.

The table lists this clone with a count of one. V usage is TRBV28 and J usage is TRBJ1-3; D call uncertain. CDR3 length: 12 amino acids. Germline CDR1 reads MDHEN; CDR2 reads SYDVKM. V lost 7 bases, J lost 0 bases, and 4 bases lay in between. The CDR3 sequence: CASTYSGNTIYF. The CDR3 DNA follows: TGTGCCAGCACTTACTCTGGAAACACCATATATTTT.

This clone is deemed medium-sized. This chain joins TRBV25-1 and TRBJ2-2; tentatively, D is TRBD1 (5 bases). The V gene lost 3 bases and the J gene lost 7 bases, with 21 bases spanning the gap. The CDR3 sequence is 17 residues long. Germline loops: CDR1 MGHDK, CDR2 SYGVNS. The CDR3, as DNA: TGTGCCAGCAGTGAGGAGTTGGAAAGGGGCGCGGACGGGGAGCTGTTTTTT. Protein: CASSEELERGADGELFF.

J is TRBJ2-3 and V is TRBV19; D uncertain. The CDR3 consists of 14 residues. Trimming removed 3 bases from V and 2 bases from J, with 9 bases in between. CDR1 LNHDA and CDR2 SQIVND come from the germline V gene (reference sequence). The CDR3 DNA reads TGTGCCAGTAGTATTACCTACCCCACAGATACGCAGTATTTT. This encodes CASSITYPTDTQYF.